Reported below is one TCR beta chain. The record originates from a study of STAT5B mutations in CD4+ large granular lymphocyte leukemia. Some clones are missing from TCRdb's copy, which holds only in-frame ones; the method was immunoSEQ multiplex PCR. Here the sample spans some 20,000 clones, under 80% being singletons. Sequenced: CD4+ T cells from blood buffy coats. The sequence was obtained from a human donor in good health.

The CDR3 DNA reads as TGTGCCAGCGGACGGGGTCCTCAAGAGACCCAGTACTTC. This encodes CASGRGPQETQYF. The gene calls are TRBV9 and TRBJ2-5; maybe TRBD2 (5 bases). The CDR3 sequence is 13 residues long. CDR1 is SGDLS, CDR2 YYNGEE, per germline. The ends were cut back, 7 bases at V and 2 bases at J, with 12 bases in the middle.